This T cell receptor (beta chain) appears in the sequencing data of a study of T-cell reconstitution after alpha-beta-depleted transplantation in children. This CDR3 has 14 amino acids. Germline CDR1 ENHRY, CDR2 SYGVKD. Trimming cost V 3 bases and J 4 bases, with 12 bases left between them. This clonotype showed up just a few times. This sample's TCRbeta library carried unique molecular identifier barcodes. Each CDR3 protein gets one entry after TCRdb re-called the PCR reads with MiXCR. The sample has approximately 400,000 distinct CDR3 sequences; approximately 11% are singletons. This sequence originates from a human donor who donated a stem cell graft to a child with acute myeloid leukemia. The chain joins TRBV10-3 to TRBJ2-5, with a tentative D call TRBD2 (6 bases). The sample was PBMCs from the stem cell graft donor, taken from the stem cell graft. The CDR3 nucleotides read TGTGCCATCAGTGACCCCAGGCGGGGAGAGACCCAGTACTTC. It translates to CAISDPRRGETQYF.